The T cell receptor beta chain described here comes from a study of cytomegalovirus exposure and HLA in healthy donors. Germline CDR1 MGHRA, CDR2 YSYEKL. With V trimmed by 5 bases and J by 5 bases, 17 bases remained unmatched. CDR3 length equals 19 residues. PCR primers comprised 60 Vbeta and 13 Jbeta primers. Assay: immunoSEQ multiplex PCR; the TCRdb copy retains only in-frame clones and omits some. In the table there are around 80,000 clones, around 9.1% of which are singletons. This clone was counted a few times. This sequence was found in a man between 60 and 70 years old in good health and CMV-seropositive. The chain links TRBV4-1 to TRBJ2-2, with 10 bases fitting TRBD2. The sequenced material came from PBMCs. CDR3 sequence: CASSLGGAGGPGVTGELFF. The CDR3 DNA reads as TGCGCCAGCAGCTTAGGAGGAGCGGGAGGGCCCGGAGTGACCGGGGAGCTGTTTTTT.